This TCR beta chain was recorded in a study of metastatic and nonmetastatic thyroid tumors (dated by TCRdb to the early 2020s). Some background on the complete study: For patients with malignant and with benign thyroid disease, the researchers compared repertoires between peripheral blood samples and tumor or nodule tissue samples. Overall study outcomes, separate from this receptor: In both blood and tumor samples, TCR beta diversity was reported to be significantly higher in malignant tumors than in benign nodules.

The method was PCR. Sequencing relied on an Illumina HiSeq 4000. High-throughput sequencing was used to profile the CDR3 region of the TCR beta-chain in every patient. Regarding the original processing steps: Drawing on CDR3 differences between clinicopathological groups, the researchers built a classifier meant to tell apart patients with distant-metastatic papillary thyroid cancer. Repertoire diversity was assessed with the Shannon index, and tumor-blood repertoire similarity with the Morisita-Horn index. TCRdb reprocessed the public reads (quality trimming at Q25 with fastp, clone calling with MiXCR) and kept in-frame beta chains. These V and J calls originate from TCRdb's pipeline instead of the authors' own analysis. The sample has 25,000 or so clones on record, 20% to 30% of them singletons. Clones ranked in the top ten supply 6% of the sample. Details on this clone: Its antigen remains undetermined. It has no much larger one-base neighbor in the sample; base qualities were not kept.

No treatment had been received by any patient before thyroid surgery. Using T-cell receptor beta sequencing, the researchers looked back retrospectively at clinical samples from patients, gathered between the early 2010s and the late 2010s. The germline V gene yields SGHNT for CDR1 and YENEEA for CDR2. A distance of 9 bases separates the germline ends of V and J, which lose 1 base and 3 bases respectively. Reading from cysteine to phenylalanine, the CDR3 counts 14 amino acids. The only DNA kept is the CDR3, 42 bases in frame from the first base. The source material was blood. The TCR was taken from a female donor with papillary thyroid cancer or a benign thyroid nodule (not recorded which). Some clones in this sample may be carry-over from other donors' samples. The sequence links TRBV11-3 to TRBJ1-1, and TRBD1 may be the D gene, going by 6 matching bases. The DNA is as follows: TGTGCCAGCAGCTTAGCCGGGGGCGACACTGAAGCTTTCTTT. Protein translation: CASSLAGGDTEAFF.